The rows below give T cell receptor beta chains drawn from one sample of a study of spatial heterogeneity in lung cancer. TCRdb itself ran the 5' RACE reads through MiXCR, one entry per CDR3 protein. The repertoire holds 6,000 to 8,500 distinct CDR3 sequences, with approximately 12% as singletons. The sequencing used lung tumor tissue, collected at surgery. These receptors all stem from a male donor with early-stage non-small cell lung cancer. Both conserved end residues are part of each CDR3.

TRBJ1-1 | TRBV12-3/TRBV12-4 | CASSYTPLGRDTEAFF
TRBJ2-4 | TRBV5-1 | CASSPRSGTGTYF
TRBJ1-1 | TRBV29-1 | CSVGSANTEAFF
TRBJ2-5 | TRBV18 | CASSPRDPQTQETQYF
TRBJ1-5 | TRBV2 | CASSEGQGVEQPQHF
TRBJ2-5 | TRBV5-5 | CASSNDRGSYQETQYF
TRBJ1-2 | TRBV29-1 | CSVDKGSARYGYTF
TRBJ1-5 | TRBV28 | CASSFRQIAQPQHF
TRBJ2-4 | TRBV6-6 | CASSATGGLDIQYF
TRBJ1-2 | TRBV28 | CASSSARADRVYGYTF
TRBJ1-1 | TRBV27 | CASRSPLPDRGTEAFF
TRBJ2-1 | TRBV9 | CASSAQTGGWYDEQFF
TRBJ2-7 | TRBV19 | CASTTTGPPYEQYF
TRBJ1-1 | TRBV12-5 | CASGKDSIGTEAFF
TRBJ1-5 | TRBV11-2 | CASRGNDYEPQHF
TRBJ1-2 | TRBV27 | CASGGQGAGYGYTF
TRBJ1-1 | TRBV7-6 | CASSLDNTEAFF
TRBJ1-2 | TRBV3-1 | CASSQDRAGFNYGYTF
TRBJ1-3 | TRBV27 | CASSFGRGNTIYF
TRBJ1-2 | TRBV13 | CASSSRDMNAGGTF
TRBJ1-2 | TRBV28 | CASRPRGASGYTF
TRBJ2-2 | TRBV29-1 | CSVGSSGIGTGELFF
TRBJ2-1 | TRBV10-3 | CAVKDSADNEQFF
TRBJ1-6 | TRBV10-3 | CAISEPGTPLHF
TRBJ2-5 | TRBV20-1 | CSARDSTGVETQYF
TRBJ2-7 | TRBV2 | CASSAFRTDYEQYF
TRBJ1-3 | TRBV9 | CASSVAQGHSGNTIYF
TRBJ2-1 | TRBV20-1 | CSASRNEQFF
TRBJ1-1 | TRBV27 | CASSLRTESEAFF
TRBJ1-3 | TRBV12-3/TRBV12-4 | CASSFRWGDFGNTIYF
TRBJ1-4 | TRBV10-1 | CASSEPGQGREKLFF
TRBJ2-2 | TRBV10-3 | CAAGNVPGGTGELFF
TRBJ1-5 | TRBV20-1 | CSARDRVPNQPQHF
TRBJ2-3 | TRBV10-3 | CAISERGPTDTQYF
TRBJ2-4 | TRBV27 | CASSLTGAKNIQYF
TRBJ1-1 | TRBV5-1 | CASSLAGANTEAFF
TRBJ2-2 | TRBV18 | CASSPRLAGSQYPGELFF
TRBJ2-2 | TRBV10-3 | CATKAGQANTGELFF
TRBJ1-2 | TRBV27 | CASSPSGQSYGYTF
TRBJ2-1 | TRBV2 | CASSDPPTSEQFF
TRBJ2-1 | TRBV24-1 | CATSGRTSNHEQFF
TRBJ1-1 | TRBV6-1 | CASSADRGDTEAFF
TRBJ2-2 | TRBV6-2/TRBV6-3 | CASSLNRAGELFF
TRBJ2-7 | TRBV4-1 | CASSRTGTGFYEQYF
TRBJ2-1 | TRBV20-1 | CSATPSAGGYNEQFF
TRBJ2-7 | TRBV12-3/TRBV12-4 | CASTVDSYEQYF
TRBJ2-7 | TRBV12-3/TRBV12-4 | CASRHYEQYF
TRBJ2-2 | TRBV23-1 | CASSQSGAGELFF
TRBJ2-5 | TRBV20-1 | CSVGGGSETQYF
TRBJ2-4 | TRBV3-1 | CASSQDQGRNIQYF
TRBJ2-1 | TRBV2 | CASSEEASGRGFF
TRBJ1-1 | TRBV10-3 | CAISKTENTEAFF
TRBJ2-5 | TRBV29-1 | CSVHGGPVKTQYF
TRBJ1-2 | TRBV24-1 | CATSGADGYTF
TRBJ1-6 | TRBV20-1 | CSAGGRTTLHF
TRBJ2-1 | TRBV11-2 | CASSSRLAGIYNEQFF
TRBJ1-6 | TRBV12-5 | CASGHNRENSPLHF
TRBJ2-2 | TRBV11-3 | CASSLDPVRNTGELFF
TRBJ2-3 | TRBV11-3 | CASSPSTGADTQYF
TRBJ2-7 | TRBV3-1 | CASSQVRASYEQYF